A selection of T cell receptor beta chains follows, all from one sample in a study of shared clonotypes between healthy human individuals. Clones were read by immunoSEQ multiplex PCR, and TCRdb kept only the in-frame ones, dropping some. The sample has some 1.5 million clones; around 97% are singletons. The sequenced sample was naive CD4+ T cells sorted from blood. The receptors shown here come from a man under 40 in good health. Both conserved end residues are part of each CDR3. Each record gives: clone size, V gene, J gene, D gene, CDR3 DNA, CDR3 protein. A D gene is named only where the DNA matches it firmly. Expanded clones are given a class, and other clones once, few, many or no size at all.

size: few
V: TRBV5-4
J: TRBJ2-1
D: .
DNA: TGTGCCAGCAGCGCGGGACCTCGAGAGCAGTTCTTC
CDR3: CASSAGPREQFF

size: .
V: TRBV5-1
J: TRBJ2-7
D: .
DNA: TGCGCCAGCAGCTTGTGGCAGTCCTACGAGCAGTACTTC
CDR3: CASSLWQSYEQYF

size: .
V: TRBV19
J: TRBJ2-2
D: .
DNA: TGTGCCAGTAGTATAGCGGCCAGACGGAACACCGGGGAGCTGTTTTTT
CDR3: CASSIAARRNTGELFF

size: .
V: TRBV4-3
J: TRBJ1-1
D: .
DNA: TGCGCCAGCAGCCAAGAAGGTTGGACTGAAGCTTTCTTT
CDR3: CASSQEGWTEAFF

size: .
V: TRBV5-1
J: TRBJ2-5
D: TRBD2
DNA: TGCGCCAGCAGCTTGGCAGTAGCGGGACGGGAGACCCAGTACTTC
CDR3: CASSLAVAGRETQYF

size: .
V: TRBV28
J: TRBJ1-2
D: .
DNA: TGTGCCAGCAGTCCCCGTCGTGGAGGTGGCTACACCTTC
CDR3: CASSPRRGGGYTF

size: once
V: TRBV2
J: TRBJ1-4
D: .
DNA: TGTGCCAGCAGGGGGAACGCGGGACTAAGGGGAGAAAAACTGTTTTTT
CDR3: CASRGNAGLRGEKLFF

size: .
V: TRBV18
J: TRBJ2-7
D: .
DNA: TGTGCCAGCTCACAGAGCGGGACAGCCGGCAACGAGCAGTACTTC
CDR3: CASSQSGTAGNEQYF

size: .
V: TRBV5-4
J: TRBJ1-2
D: .
DNA: TGTGCCAGCAGCTTGGAATCAGGGAGGCAGGGAGATGGCTACACCTTC
CDR3: CASSLESGRQGDGYTF

size: .
V: TRBV5-5
J: TRBJ2-4
D: TRBD1
DNA: TGTGCCAGCAGCTCCTGGCGGACAGGGTTCGGCATTCAGTACTTC
CDR3: CASSSWRTGFGIQYF

size: .
V: TRBV29-1
J: TRBJ2-3
D: .
DNA: TGCAGCGCCAGAGATAGGAGTAGCACAGATACGCAGTATTTT
CDR3: CSARDRSSTDTQYF

size: .
V: TRBV11-2
J: TRBJ2-4
D: TRBD2
DNA: TGTGCCAGCAGCTTAGACCCTAGCGGGGTAGCCAAAAACATTCAGTACTTC
CDR3: CASSLDPSGVAKNIQYF

size: once
V: TRBV5-6
J: TRBJ1-4
D: TRBD1
DNA: TGTGCCAGCAGAGAGACAGGGGTCTTTAATGAAAAACTGTTTTTT
CDR3: CASRETGVFNEKLFF

size: .
V: TRBV9
J: TRBJ2-3
D: .
DNA: TGTGCCAGCAGCGGACGTAGCCCTAGCGGCACAGATACGCAGTATTTT
CDR3: CASSGRSPSGTDTQYF

size: .
V: TRBV9
J: TRBJ1-1
D: .
DNA: TGTGCCAGCAGCGTAGAGAAGGGGAAAGACACTGAAGCTTTCTTT
CDR3: CASSVEKGKDTEAFF

size: few
V: TRBV10-3
J: TRBJ1-5
D: .
DNA: TGTGCCATCACTAGAGATAGCAATCAGCCCCAGCATTTT
CDR3: CAITRDSNQPQHF

size: .
V: TRBV28
J: TRBJ2-6
D: TRBD1
DNA: TGTGCCAGCCTGAGGGACAGCCGGGCCTCTGGGGCCAACGTCCTGACTTTC
CDR3: CASLRDSRASGANVLTF

size: .
V: TRBV10-1
J: TRBJ1-4
D: .
DNA: TGCGCCAGCAGTGACCCCGGGTCTAATGAAAAACTGTTTTTT
CDR3: CASSDPGSNEKLFF